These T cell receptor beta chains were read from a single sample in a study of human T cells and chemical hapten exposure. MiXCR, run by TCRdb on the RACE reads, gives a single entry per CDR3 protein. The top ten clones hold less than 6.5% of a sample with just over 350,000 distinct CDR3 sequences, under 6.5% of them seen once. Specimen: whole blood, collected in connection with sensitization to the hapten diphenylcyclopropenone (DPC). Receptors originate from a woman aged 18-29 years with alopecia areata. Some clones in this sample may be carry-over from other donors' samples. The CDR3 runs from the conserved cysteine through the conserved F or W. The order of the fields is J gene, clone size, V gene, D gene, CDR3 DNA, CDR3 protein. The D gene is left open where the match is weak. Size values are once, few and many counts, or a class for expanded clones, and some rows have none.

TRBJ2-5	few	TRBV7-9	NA	TGTGCCAGCAGCCCTAGGGGAGGCGACGAAGAAGAGACCCAGTACTTC	CASSPRGGDEEETQYF
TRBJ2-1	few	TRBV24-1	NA	TGTGCCACCAGTAGCCCCGGGGAGCAGTTCTTC	CATSSPGEQFF
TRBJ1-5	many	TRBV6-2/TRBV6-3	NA	TGTGCCAGCAGGGGACACTATAGCAATCAGCCCCAGCATTTT	CASRGHYSNQPQHF
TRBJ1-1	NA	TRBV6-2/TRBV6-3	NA	TGTGCCAGCAGGCTCCCCACCATGAACACTGAAGCTTTCTTT	CASRLPTMNTEAFF
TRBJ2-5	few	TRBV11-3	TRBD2	TGTGCCAGCAGCGCACTAGCGTCTGGGACCCAGTACTTC	CASSALASGTQYF
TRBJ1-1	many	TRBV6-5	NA	TGTGCCAGTTCGACAGGCCTGTTAAACACTGAAGCTTTCTTT	CASSTGLLNTEAFF
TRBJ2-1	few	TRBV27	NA	TGTGCCAGCACCTTAAGGGTATCGGGGCTAGCGAGTAGCTCCTACAATGAGCAGTTCTTC	CASTLRVSGLASSSYNEQFF
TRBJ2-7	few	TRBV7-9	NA	TGTGCCAGCAGCGGAATCCGGGACACCCCTCTTTTGGGGCAGTACTTC	CASSGIRDTPLLGQYF
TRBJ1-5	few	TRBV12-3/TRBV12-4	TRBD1	TGTGCCAGCAGTTTAGGACAGGGATTTTTCAGCCCCCAGCATTTT	CASSLGQGFFSPQHF
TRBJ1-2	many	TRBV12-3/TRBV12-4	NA	TGTGCCAGCAGTTTCTCTGCTAACTATGGCTACACCTTC	CASSFSANYGYTF
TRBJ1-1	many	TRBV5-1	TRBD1	TGCGCCAGCAGCTCGGGACAGATGGTTACTGAAGCTTTCTTT	CASSSGQMVTEAFF
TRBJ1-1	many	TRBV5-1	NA	TGCGCCAGCAGCTTAAGACAGAGGATGAACACTGAAGCTTTCTTT	CASSLRQRMNTEAFF
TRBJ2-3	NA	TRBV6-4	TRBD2	TGTGCCAGCAGTGAACCTAGCGGGGCCGACCATACGCAGTATTTT	CASSEPSGADHTQYF
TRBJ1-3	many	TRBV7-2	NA	TGTGCCAGCAGCTTCTCCGGAGACACCATATATTTT	CASSFSGDTIYF
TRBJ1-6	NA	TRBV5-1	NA	TGCGCCAGCAGCCTGCAACCAGGGAACAATTCACCCCTCCACTTT	CASSLQPGNNSPLHF
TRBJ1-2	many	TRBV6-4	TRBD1	TGTGCCAGCAGTGCCTCGCTTACAGGGGGCTATGGCTACACCTTC	CASSASLTGGYGYTF
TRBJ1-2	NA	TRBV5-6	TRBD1	TGTGCCAGCAGCTTGTTGGGACAGGGTGGTGGCTACACCTTC	CASSLLGQGGGYTF
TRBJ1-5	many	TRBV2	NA	TGTGCCAGCAGGGTTGGCGGACGAGTCAATCAGCCCCAGCATTTT	CASRVGGRVNQPQHF
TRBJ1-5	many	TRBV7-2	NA	TGCGCCAGCAGCCTCGTCGGGGGAGACAATCAGCCCCAGCATTTT	CASSLVGGDNQPQHF
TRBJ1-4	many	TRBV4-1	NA	TGCGCCAGCAGCCAAGTCTCCCCCAGAACTAATGAAAAACTGTTTTTT	CASSQVSPRTNEKLFF
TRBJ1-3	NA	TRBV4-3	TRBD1	TGCGCCAGCAGCCAAGGGACAGGCCTATATTTT	CASSQGTGLYF
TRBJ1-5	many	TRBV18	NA	TGTGCCAGCTCACCAAACGAGATCCAGGCCAATCAGCCCCAGCATTTT	CASSPNEIQANQPQHF
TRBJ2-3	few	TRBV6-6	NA	TGTGCCAGCTCTAGGGGGGGCGGGTCAGATACGCAGTATTTT	CASSRGGGSDTQYF
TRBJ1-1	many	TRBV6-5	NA	TGTGCCAGCAGTTCCCGGGGCGGGGTCACTGAAGCTTTCTTT	CASSSRGGVTEAFF
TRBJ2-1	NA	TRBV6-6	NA	TGTGCCAGCAGTTCCCCCCCAAGGGATGAGCAGTTCTTC	CASSSPPRDEQFF
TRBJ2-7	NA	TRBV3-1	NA	TGTGCCAGCAGCCATGGGGACCACGAGCAGTACTTC	CASSHGDHEQYF
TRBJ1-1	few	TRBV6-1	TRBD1	TGTGCCAGCAGAGAGAGGTGGGACAGGAGGGGGAAAGCTTTCTTT	CASRERWDRRGKAFF
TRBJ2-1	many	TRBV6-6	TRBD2	TGTGCCAGCAGTTACGGGTCACTAGCGGGAAACAATGAGCAGTTCTTC	CASSYGSLAGNNEQFF
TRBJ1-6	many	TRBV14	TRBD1	TGTGCCAGCAGCGCCGGACAGGGGGCCGGTTCACCCCTCCACTTT	CASSAGQGAGSPLHF
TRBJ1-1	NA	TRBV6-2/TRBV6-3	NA	TGTGCCAGCAGTTCAGCCGGGAGTATGAACACTGAAGCTTTCTTT	CASSSAGSMNTEAFF
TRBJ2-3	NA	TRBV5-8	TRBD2	TGTGCCAGACAAGAGCGGGGGCACACAGATACGCAGTATTTT	CARQERGHTDTQYF
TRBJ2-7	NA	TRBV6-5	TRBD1	TGTGCCAGCAGGGCCGACAGGGCCTCCGAGCAGTACTTC	CASRADRASEQYF
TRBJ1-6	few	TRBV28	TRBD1	TGTGCCAGCAGTTCCGCAGGGGGTATTACGAATTCACCCCTCCACTTT	CASSSAGGITNSPLHF
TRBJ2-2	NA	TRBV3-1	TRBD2	TGTGCCAGCAGCCGCTTTGAATTAGCGGGGAGCGGGGAGCTGTTTTTT	CASSRFELAGSGELFF
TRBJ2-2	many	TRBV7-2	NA	TGTGCCAGCAGTATCAACACCGGGGAGCTGTTTTTT	CASSINTGELFF
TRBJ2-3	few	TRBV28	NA	TGTGCCAGCAGTTTATGGGGCGGGGACACAGATACGCAGTATTTT	CASSLWGGDTDTQYF
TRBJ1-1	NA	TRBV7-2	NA	TGTGCCAGCTCCGCCCGGGGGTGGGCTGAAGCTTTCTTT	CASSARGWAEAFF
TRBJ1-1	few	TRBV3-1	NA	TGTGCCAGCAGCCATGGAGGTGCCACTGAAGCTTTCTTT	CASSHGGATEAFF
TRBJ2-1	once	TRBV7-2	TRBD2	TGTGCCAGCAGCCGCCCCGGCGGGGGAGAGCGGTTCTTC	CASSRPGGGERFF
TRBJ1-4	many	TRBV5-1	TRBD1	TGCGCCAGCAGCTTGGCCGCCAGGGGGCCGGGGGAAAAACTGTTTTTT	CASSLAARGPGEKLFF
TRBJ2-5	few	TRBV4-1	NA	TGCGCCAGCAGCGCACCGGGTCAATTCCGTACCCAGTACTTC	CASSAPGQFRTQYF
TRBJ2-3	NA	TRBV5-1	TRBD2	TGCGCCAGCAGCCCGGGGCGGCTAGCGGGGGGGCCGGATACGCAGTATTTT	CASSPGRLAGGPDTQYF
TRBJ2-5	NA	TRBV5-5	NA	TGTGCCAGCAGCTTCAGGGGGGGTAACCAAGAGACCCAGTACTTC	CASSFRGGNQETQYF
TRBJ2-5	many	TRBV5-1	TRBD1	TGCGCCAGCAGCTTGACCTCAACAGGGGTCCAAGAGACCCAGTACTTC	CASSLTSTGVQETQYF
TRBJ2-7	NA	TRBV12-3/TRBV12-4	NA	TGTGCCAGCAGTTTAGGTTTCAGGTCGTACGAGCAGTACTTC	CASSLGFRSYEQYF
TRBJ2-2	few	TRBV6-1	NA	TGTGCCAGCAGTGATGTGGGTATGGCCACCGGGGAGCTGTTTTTT	CASSDVGMATGELFF
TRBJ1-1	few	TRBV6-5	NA	TGTGCCAGCACCCGGGGACACCCTGTGAACACTGAAGCTTTCTTT	CASTRGHPVNTEAFF
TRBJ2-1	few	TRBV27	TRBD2	TGTGCCAGCAGCCCAGAAGGGCGGGGGGGATACAATGAGCAGTTCTTC	CASSPEGRGGYNEQFF
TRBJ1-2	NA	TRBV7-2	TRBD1	TGTGCCAGCAGCTTACAGGGGGCAGGCTATGGCTACACCTTC	CASSLQGAGYGYTF
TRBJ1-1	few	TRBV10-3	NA	TGTGCCATCAGGTCAGACAGGAGTAACACTGAAGCTTTCTTT	CAIRSDRSNTEAFF
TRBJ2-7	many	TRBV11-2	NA	TGTGCCAGCAGCTCCCCCCTGTCGGGACTCTACGAGCAGTACTTC	CASSSPLSGLYEQYF
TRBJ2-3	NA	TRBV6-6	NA	TGTGCCAGCAGTTATACAGGAGGAAATACGCAGTATTTT	CASSYTGGNTQYF
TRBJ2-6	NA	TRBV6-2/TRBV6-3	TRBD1	TGTGCCAGCAGTCACGACAGGGGTGGGGCCAACGTCCTGACTTTC	CASSHDRGGANVLTF
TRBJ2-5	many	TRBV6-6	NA	TGTGCCAGCAGCCACATCACACTGGCCCAAGAGACCCAGTACTTC	CASSHITLAQETQYF
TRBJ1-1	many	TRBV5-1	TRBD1	TGCGCCAGCAGCTTGGACTTGACAGGGGGCGGTAAAGCTTTCTTT	CASSLDLTGGGKAFF